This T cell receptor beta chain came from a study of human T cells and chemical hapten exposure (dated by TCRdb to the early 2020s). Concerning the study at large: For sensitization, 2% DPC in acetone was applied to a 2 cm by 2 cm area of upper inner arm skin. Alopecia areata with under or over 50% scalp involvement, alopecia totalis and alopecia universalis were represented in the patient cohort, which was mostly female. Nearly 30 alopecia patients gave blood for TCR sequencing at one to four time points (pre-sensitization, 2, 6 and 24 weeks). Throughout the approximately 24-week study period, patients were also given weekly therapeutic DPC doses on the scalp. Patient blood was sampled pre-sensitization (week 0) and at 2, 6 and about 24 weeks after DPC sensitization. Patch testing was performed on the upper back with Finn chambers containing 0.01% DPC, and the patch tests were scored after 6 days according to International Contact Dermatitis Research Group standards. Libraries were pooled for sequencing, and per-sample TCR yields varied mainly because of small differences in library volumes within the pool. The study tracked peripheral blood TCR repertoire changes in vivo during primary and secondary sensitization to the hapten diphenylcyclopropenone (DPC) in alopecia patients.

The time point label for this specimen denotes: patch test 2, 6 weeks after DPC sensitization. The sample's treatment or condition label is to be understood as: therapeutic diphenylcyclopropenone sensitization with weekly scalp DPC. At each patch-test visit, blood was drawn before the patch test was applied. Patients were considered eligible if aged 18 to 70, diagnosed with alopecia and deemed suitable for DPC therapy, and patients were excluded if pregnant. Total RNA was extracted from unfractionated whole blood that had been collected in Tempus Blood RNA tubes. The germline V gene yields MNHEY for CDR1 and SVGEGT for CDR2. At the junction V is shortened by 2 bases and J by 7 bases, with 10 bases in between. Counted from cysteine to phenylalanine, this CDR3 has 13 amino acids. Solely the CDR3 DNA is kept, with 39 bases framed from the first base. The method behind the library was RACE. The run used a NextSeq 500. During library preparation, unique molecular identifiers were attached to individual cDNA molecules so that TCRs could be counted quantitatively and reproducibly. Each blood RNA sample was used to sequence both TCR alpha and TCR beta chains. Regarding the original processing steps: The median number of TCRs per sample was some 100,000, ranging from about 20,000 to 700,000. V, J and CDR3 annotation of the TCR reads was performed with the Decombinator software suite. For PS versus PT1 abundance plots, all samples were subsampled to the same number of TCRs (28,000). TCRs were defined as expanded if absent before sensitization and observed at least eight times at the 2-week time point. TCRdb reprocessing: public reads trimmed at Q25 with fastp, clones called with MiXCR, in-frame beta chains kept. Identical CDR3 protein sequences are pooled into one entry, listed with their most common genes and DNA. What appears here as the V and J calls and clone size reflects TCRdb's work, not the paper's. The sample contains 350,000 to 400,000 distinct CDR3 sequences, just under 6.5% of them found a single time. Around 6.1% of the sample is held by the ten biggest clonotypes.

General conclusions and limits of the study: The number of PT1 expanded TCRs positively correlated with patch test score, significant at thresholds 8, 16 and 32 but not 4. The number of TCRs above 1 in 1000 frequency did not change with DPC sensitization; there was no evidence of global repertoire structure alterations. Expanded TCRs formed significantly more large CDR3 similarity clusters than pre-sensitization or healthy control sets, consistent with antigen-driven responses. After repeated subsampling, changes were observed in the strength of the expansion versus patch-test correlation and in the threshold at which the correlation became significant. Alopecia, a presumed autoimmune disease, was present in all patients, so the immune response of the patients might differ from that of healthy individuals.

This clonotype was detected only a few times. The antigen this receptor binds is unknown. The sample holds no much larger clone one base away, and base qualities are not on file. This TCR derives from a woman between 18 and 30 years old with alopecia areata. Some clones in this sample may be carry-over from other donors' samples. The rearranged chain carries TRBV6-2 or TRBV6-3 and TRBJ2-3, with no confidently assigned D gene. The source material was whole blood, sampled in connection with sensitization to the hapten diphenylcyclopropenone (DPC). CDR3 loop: CASSYREEHTQYF. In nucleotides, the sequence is TGTGCCAGCAGTTACCGAGAAGAGCATACGCAGTATTTT.